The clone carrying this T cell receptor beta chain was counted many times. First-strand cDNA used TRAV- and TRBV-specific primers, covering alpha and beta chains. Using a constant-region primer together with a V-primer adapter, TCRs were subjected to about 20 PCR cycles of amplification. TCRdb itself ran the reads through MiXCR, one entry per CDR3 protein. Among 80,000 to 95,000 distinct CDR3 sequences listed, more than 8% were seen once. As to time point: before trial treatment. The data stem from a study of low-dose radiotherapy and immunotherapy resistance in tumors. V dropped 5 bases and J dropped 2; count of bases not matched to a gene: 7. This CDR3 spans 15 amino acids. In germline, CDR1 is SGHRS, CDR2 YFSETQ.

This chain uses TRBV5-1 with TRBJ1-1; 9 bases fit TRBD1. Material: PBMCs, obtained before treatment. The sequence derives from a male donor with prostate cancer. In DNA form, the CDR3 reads TGCGCCAGCAGAGAAACAGGGGGCCCCAACACTGAAGCTTTCTTT. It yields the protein CASRETGGPNTEAFF. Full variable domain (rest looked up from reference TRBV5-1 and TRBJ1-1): KAGVTQTPRYLIKTRGQQVTLSCSPISGHRSVSWYQQTPGQGLQFLFEYFSETQRNKGNFPGRFSGRQFSNSRSEMNVSTLELGDSALYLCASRETGGPNTEAFFGQGTRLTVV.